The clone carrying this TCR beta chain was seen a handful of times. With V trimmed by 10 bases and J by 4 bases, 12 bases remained unmatched. The CDR3 covers 14 residues. The germline V gene encodes CDR1 MNHNY and CDR2 SVGAGI (reference sequence). The data stem from a study of blood T cells in healthy people across ages. The authors ran a second PCR of roughly 6 to 11 cycles using a sample-barcoded 5' primer and a J-beta primer mix. Paired-end reads containing CDR3 totaled no fewer than 2.5 million for each sample. TCRdb redid the calling of the 5' RACE reads with MiXCR, one entry per CDR3 protein. The sample includes approximately 600,000 distinct CDR3 sequences, 58% of them seen just once.

This sequence originates from a man aged 60 to 75 in good health. The sequenced sample consisted of blood. The chain has TRBV6-6 and TRBJ1-2; 7 nucleotides line up with TRBD1. The CDR3 coding sequence is TGTGCCACAAAGCTTACCCAGGGGGTCTATGGCTACACCTTC. Translating it yields CATKLTQGVYGYTF.